This T cell receptor (beta chain) was identified in a study of cytomegalovirus exposure and HLA in healthy donors. Study overall: The study's early data release held about 85 million unique TCRs from HLA-typed donors.

The PCR made use of 60 Vbeta and 13 Jbeta primers. Clones were sequenced by immunoSEQ multiplex PCR, and TCRdb holds only the in-frame ones, with some missing. The data hold approximately 90,000 clones, with 7.6% observed a single time. Study findings and constraints: CMV serostatus stood as the only immune exposure information on hand.

In germline, CDR1 is MDHEN, CDR2 SYDVKM. The CDR3 length is 15 residues. V lost 7 bases to trimming and J lost 5 bases; unmatched junction nucleotides: 8. With respect to this clone: The target antigen is unknown.

Healthy people donating bone marrow made up the donors. This sequence originates from a man aged 50-59 years in good health and CMV-seronegative. The sequenced material came from PBMCs. The rearrangement joins TRBV28 to TRBJ1-4, with 9 bases that match TRBD1. In DNA form, the CDR3 reads TGTGCCAGCACTTCGTCCGGGACAGGGAATGAAAAACTGTTTTTT. This gives the protein CASTSSGTGNEKLFF.